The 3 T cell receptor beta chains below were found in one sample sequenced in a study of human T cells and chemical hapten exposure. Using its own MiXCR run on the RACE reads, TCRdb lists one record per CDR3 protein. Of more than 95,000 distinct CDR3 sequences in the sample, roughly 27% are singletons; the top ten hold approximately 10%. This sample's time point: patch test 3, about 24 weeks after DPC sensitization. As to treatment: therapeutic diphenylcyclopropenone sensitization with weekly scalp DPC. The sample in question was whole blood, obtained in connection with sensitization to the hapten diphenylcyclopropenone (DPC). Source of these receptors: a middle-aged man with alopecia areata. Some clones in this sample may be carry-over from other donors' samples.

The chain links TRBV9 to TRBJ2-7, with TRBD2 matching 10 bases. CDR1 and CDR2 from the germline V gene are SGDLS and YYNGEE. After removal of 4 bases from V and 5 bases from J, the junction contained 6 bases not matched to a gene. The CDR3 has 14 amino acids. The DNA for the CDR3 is TGTGCCAGCAGCCCAGGGACTAGCGACCACGAGCAGTACTTC. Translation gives CASSPGTSDHEQYF.

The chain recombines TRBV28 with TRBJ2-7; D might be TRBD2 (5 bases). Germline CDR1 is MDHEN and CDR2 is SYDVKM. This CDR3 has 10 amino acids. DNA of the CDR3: TGTGCGGCGGGCTCCTACGAGCAGTACTTC. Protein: CAAGSYEQYF.

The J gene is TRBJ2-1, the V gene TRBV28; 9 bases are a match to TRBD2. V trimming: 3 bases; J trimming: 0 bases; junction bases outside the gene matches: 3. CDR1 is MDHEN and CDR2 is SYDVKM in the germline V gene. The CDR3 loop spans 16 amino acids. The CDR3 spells CASSLVTSGSYNEQFF. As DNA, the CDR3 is TGTGCCAGCAGTTTGGTGACTAGCGGCTCCTACAATGAGCAGTTCTTC.